This TCR beta chain was captured in a study of cytomegalovirus exposure and HLA in healthy donors (dated by TCRdb to about 2017). Regarding the study in general: According to an earlier analysis of a few hundred of the donors, some 180 million T cells yielded some 120 million unique TCR beta sequences and 276 Gb of sequence data. The study combined high-throughput TCR immunosequencing, statistical association of individual TCRs with disease status, and machine learning to predict cytomegalovirus infection status. Donor age, sex, ethnicity and CMV serostatus were compiled together with the repertoire data. In an earlier analysis of roughly 600 of the donors, high-throughput TCR beta sequencing was used to judge whether each TCR beta V gene segment behaved as functional or pseudogenic. Along with the approximately 700-subject first cohort, a separate validation cohort of about 110 different subjects was used. The aim of the study was to test whether cataloging public T cell receptors could identify signatures of past pathogen exposure. Across around 400 genotyped donors of the cohort, an average of about 220,000 unique TCR beta nucleotide sequences per donor were sequenced, and 15% to 20% of those sequences were non-productive. Typing coverage differed by locus: A, B, C, DRB1 and DQB1 were typed in roughly 620-640 donors, DQA1 in roughly 500, DPA1 in 600 to 610, and DPB1 in 400 to 480. The genetic ancestry cluster associated with self-reported Caucasian donors included 81% of the roughly 390 genotyped donors. A later genetic analysis used genome-wide SNP genotypes for about three fifths of the roughly 700 donors, treating that subset as a discovery cohort. Approximately 310 gigabases of sequencing data and around 87 million unique TCR sequences were included in an early release covering about 600 HLA-typed donors. Every discovery cohort repertoire had been produced on one sequencing platform. Both class I and class II loci were covered by HLA typing, at four-digit resolution. A later analysis re-analyzed previously published TCR beta repertoires from about 730 donors and added high-resolution HLA genotyping to study TCR occurrence patterns. Because of strong linkage in the cohort, roughly five DR-DQ haplotypes were treated as single units for association and clustering. Rather than drawing on any new phenotypic data, the later analysis identified candidate immune exposures from TCR beta sequences and the way those sequences occurred across donors. The T cell repertoires of 700 or so subjects were profiled by immunosequencing and related to cytomegalovirus serostatus. Findings and caveats that apply to the study as a whole: Three of the identified cytomegalovirus-associated TCR beta chains were confirmed in vitro to be specific for cytomegalovirus antigens. Roughly uniform sequencing depth across donors was assumed in presence/absence analyses, although this assumption may not hold. A total of fewer than 200 TCR beta chains were listed by the study as associated with cytomegalovirus. Strong co-occurrence of HLA alleles, especially DR and DQ, made assigning TCR associations to individual alleles difficult. Some IMGT-functional V segments, including TRBV6-2 and TRBV6-3, could not be distinguished by the 87-base-pair reads and were therefore excluded. A cluster of highly shared sequence variants was judged likely to represent a technical artifact of the sequencing pipeline. V-gene and J-gene trimming of TCR beta chains was associated with a missense DCLRE1C variant in a later genetic analysis, and the association was replicated in an independent cohort. A later analysis found that HLA-associated TCR beta chains were more clonally expanded and had lower generation probabilities than equally common non-associated chains. Cytomegalovirus status was reported to be diagnosed by the classifier with high specificity and sensitivity in both the original and validation cohorts. According to a later analysis, most CMV-associated TCR beta chains appeared to be HLA-restricted, and the HLA associations seemed to be driven largely by CMV exposure. Immune exposure information for the cohort was limited to CMV serostatus. In an earlier analysis of some 540 of the donors, most TCR beta V segments appeared in productive rearrangements about 87% or about 30% of the time, broadly matching IMGT annotations. Because HLA typing was missing for some donors at each locus, association tests included only the typed subset. The cohort was sequenced for TCR beta chains only, and without alpha or paired-chain data the features that could be detected were limited. Specific HLA alleles were associated with 15,000 to 20,000 TCR beta sequences at a false discovery rate of 0.05 in a later analysis. According to the authors, the approach could potentially be generalized to other disease states and immunological phenotypes. Correlated functional status among segregating V segments might reflect linkage disequilibrium, but an unknown experimental factor could not be ruled out. Across donors, most TCR sequences were observed very rarely, whereas some public TCRs were present in many individuals. A later analysis found that TCR association rates varied across HLA loci, with DRB1 alleles showing the most associated TCRs and HLA-C alleles the fewest. A further reported finding was that TCR beta sequences accurately predicted the HLA-A and HLA-B alleles for most subjects in the first cohort. Compared with the approximately 700-donor mean, donors in an Asian-associated ancestry cluster had fewer N-insertions in productive TCRs, according to a later genetic analysis. Because counts were too low, seventeen rarely observed V segments, including chromosome 9 orphons, were excluded from the earlier analysis of 587 of the donors. A later analysis reported that several top co-occurrence clusters appeared linked to parvovirus B19, influenza, CMV and Epstein-Barr virus.

The library was generated by the immunoSEQ multiplex PCR assay. For the multiplex PCR, a mixture combining 60 forward primers for TCR Vbeta segments and 13 reverse primers for TCR Jbeta segments was used. A multiplex PCR assay on genomic DNA amplified the CDR3 region of rearranged TCR beta genes. The amplified TCR beta libraries were sequenced on the Illumina HiSeq System as 87-base-pair reads. As for the original processing: Across the roughly 670 repertoires, a later analysis counted tens of millions of unique TCR beta chains, roughly 11 million of which were shared by at least two donors. A nearest-neighbor algorithm error-corrected the raw reads and collapsed the reads into unique sequences, merging closely related sequences to remove PCR and sequencing errors. To assign V, D and J gene segments, CDR3 sequences were aligned to IMGT reference sequences. For a sequence to be retained, a match of at least six nucleotides was required to both a V gene segment and a J gene segment. A rearrangement was called productive if the CDR3 had no stop codons and remained in frame with V and J, and every other rearrangement was called non-productive. CDR3 was defined according to IMGT convention as the region running from the second conserved V-encoded cysteine to the conserved J-encoded phenylalanine. In an earlier analysis of approximately 500 of the donors, sequences lacking an unambiguous match to a single V gene segment were excluded. In an earlier analysis of 450 to 700 of the donors, V segments were called functional above 56.7% productive rearrangements and were called segregating when the between-donor standard deviation exceeded 5%. A statistical classification framework was built for diagnosing cytomegalovirus status from the catalog of TCR beta chain sequences. In a later analysis, V and J genes were assigned by comparing TCR nucleotide sequences against IMGT/GENE-DB human TR gene sequences. A later analysis assigned CDR3 sequences and most-parsimonious VDJ recombination scenarios with the TCRdist pipeline. In a later analysis, each TCR beta chain was defined by its CDR3 amino acid sequence together with its V-gene family, and reads without a unique V-gene family were excluded. To address suspected cross-contamination and a sequencing artifact, a later analysis removed some 620 highly shared, low-generation-probability nucleotide sequences. In a later analysis, a clonal expansion index was calculated for each public chain from normalized within-repertoire ranks of inferred template counts. In a later analysis, generation probabilities were computed with a VDJ recombination model fitted to out-of-frame rearrangements, and the resulting probabilities were checked against IGoR. Hypergeometric tests were used in a later analysis to score TCR-TCR, TCR-HLA and TCR-CMV co-occurrence, with a repertoire-size bias correction applied to the TCR pairs. In a later analysis, false discovery rates were estimated by permuting HLA or CMV assignments 20 times. A later analysis grouped co-occurring TCRs with DBSCAN, adding TCRdist sequence similarity when clustering within HLA-allele-positive subsets. For co-occurrence clustering, repertoires with fewer than 30,000 or more than 120,000 public chains were excluded, along with roughly 5 repertoires with anomalous nucleotide sharing. TCRdb limited this immuneACCESS table to in-frame rearrangements with V and J called. A share of clones is missing; checked studies link under half to unresolved V genes, and the rest is unexplained. V and J calls and clone size are copied from that table; D and trimming were computed from the DNA. In this sample the table shows 180,000 or so clones, 65% to 80% of which occur a single time. The top ten clones comprise 2% to 2.5% of the sample.

Notes on this clone: The antigen it binds to is not known. No base qualities exist here, and no much larger clone lies one base off it.

In total, roughly 670 healthy bone marrow donors made up the cohort. At the time of sampling, all cohort members were nominally healthy, though unrecorded immune exposures were likely present. The donor was CMV seropositive and was included in the group of 250 to 350 seropositive cohort members. Each donor provided a peripheral blood sample, and peripheral blood mononuclear cells were used for TCR beta sequencing. The Qiagen DNeasy Blood Extraction Kit was used to extract genomic DNA from the blood cell samples. From cysteine to phenylalanine, the CDR3 is 16 amino acids long. Just CDR3 DNA is preserved here, 48 bases in frame from base 1. From a lookup of the germline V gene, CDR1 and CDR2 are MDHEN and SYDVKM.

Sequenced: PBMCs. The chain is assembled from TRBV28 and TRBJ2-5; the junction holds 11 bases that match TRBD1. Near its end, the DNA agrees better with TRBJ2-7, so the J call may be wrong. This clonotype was obtained from a woman in her 30s in good health and CMV-seropositive. The CDR3 protein sequence reads: CASRLPPGQGVYEQYF. The nucleotide sequence is TGTGCCAGCAGACTACCCCCGGGACAGGGGGTATACGAGCAGTACTTC.